Each of the 3 T cell receptor beta chains below was sequenced from the same sample in a study of blood T cell repertoires in COVID-19. Repertoires were generated with immunoSEQ multiplex PCR, while TCRdb's copy carries only in-frame clones and drops some. Here the sample spans roughly 85,000 clones, roughly 90% being singletons. The sequencing input was peripheral blood. The receptors here all came from a man in his forties or fifties with active or convalescent COVID-19.

The chain couples TRBV27 to TRBJ2-2; a weak D match, TRBD1 (5 bases). Trimming stripped 4 bases from V and 5 bases from J, with 17 bases between. Germline V gives CDR1 MNHEY, CDR2 SMNVEV (reference sequence). The CDR3 contains 16 residues. The CDR3 sequence: CASSSWKGKLTGELFF. The CDR3 DNA is TGTGCCAGCAGTTCATGGAAGGGGAAGTTAACCGGGGAGCTGTTTTTT.

The V call is TRBV5-1, the J call TRBJ1-2; 7 nucleotides line up with TRBD1. Losses at the gene ends were 3 bases for V and 7 bases for J; bases not matched to a gene: 9. The V gene's germline CDR1 is SGHRS and CDR2 YFSETQ. The CDR3 is 14 amino acids. The CDR3 sequence is CASSSLQGRGGYTF. The CDR3 bases are TGCGCCAGCAGCTCCTTACAGGGGCGGGGTGGCTACACCTTC.

For the CDR3, the DNA is TGTGCCAGCACCTCCCAGGGCCCGGAGCCCCAGCATTTT. Protein product: CASTSQGPEPQHF. V and J are TRBV6-5 and TRBJ1-5; D might be TRBD1 (5 bases). Germline V gene lookup returns CDR1 MNHEY and CDR2 SVGAGI. The CDR3 length is 13 residues. Trimming took off 7 bases at V and 8 bases at J, with 15 bases between the two ends.